This TCR beta chain was documented in a study of OX40 agonist ivuxolimab in advanced cancers. As for the study in general: In three patients, partial responses were observed, one with hepatocellular carcinoma and two with cutaneous melanoma.

Comments on this clone: As yet, its antigen is unknown.

Germline lookup yields CDR1 MDHEN and CDR2 SYDVKM. V lost 2 bases to trimming and J lost 6 bases, with 8 bases between them. The CDR3 sequence is 13 residues long. The protocol was immunoSEQ multiplex PCR, while the TCRdb copy is restricted to in-frame clones and leaves out a portion. The sample includes 50,000 to 75,000 clones, around nine tenths of them seen just once. Study-level findings and limits: At 0.1 to 3.0 mg/kg and by week 6, CD4+ and CD8+ T cells in the blood had expanded clonally.

The source was CD4+ or CD8+ T cells sorted from blood, collected in a trial of the OX40 agonist ivuxolimab. This chain uses TRBV28 with TRBJ2-4, with D unclear. The clonotype was recovered from an adult with an advanced solid tumor such as melanoma, head and neck, liver or kidney cancer. CDR3 in amino acids: CASSLRAGNIQYF. In nucleotides, the CDR3 is TGTGCCAGCAGTTTACGGGCAGGAAACATTCAGTACTTC.